These T cell receptor beta chains were read from a single sample in a study of response to subunit inactivated influenza vaccine. TCRdb re-analysed the RT-PCR reads in MiXCR, keeping a single row per CDR3 protein. Of roughly 700,000 distinct CDR3 sequences listed, 15% to 17% are singletons. Material: PBMCs from blood, obtained about 11 days after vaccination. The source is a man between 45 and 60 years old who received an inactivated influenza vaccine. Each CDR3 is given with its conserved first and last residue. D genes are given only for firm matches. Where a row states a size, it is once, few, many or the class of an expanded clone; other rows omit it.

J: TRBJ2-5
D: TRBD1
V: TRBV20-1
size: -
CDR3: CSARSQGARLETQYF
DNA: TGCAGTGCTAGGTCCCAGGGGGCGCGGTTAGAGACCCAGTACTTC

J: TRBJ2-3
D: TRBD1
V: TRBV2
size: -
CDR3: CASRGAGGDTQYF
DNA: TGTGCCAGCAGGGGGGCAGGGGGAGATACGCAGTATTTT

J: TRBJ1-2
D: -
V: TRBV7-9
size: once
CDR3: CASSPPGPSCGYTF
DNA: TGTGCCAGCAGCCCCCCGGGGCCTAGCTGTGGCTACACCTTC

J: TRBJ2-5
D: -
V: TRBV24-1
size: few
CDR3: CATSARTEETQYF
DNA: TGTGCCACCAGTGCCCGGACAGAGGAGACCCAGTACTTC

J: TRBJ2-7
D: -
V: TRBV5-1
size: few
CDR3: CASSLLSSGSGTYEQYF
DNA: TGCGCCAGCAGCTTGTTATCTTCCGGGAGCGGCACCTACGAGCAGTACTTC

J: TRBJ2-7
D: TRBD2
V: TRBV6-5
size: -
CDR3: CASSYGGREGDEQYF
DNA: TGTGCCAGCAGTTACGGCGGGAGGGAAGGAGACGAGCAGTACTTC

J: TRBJ2-7
D: -
V: TRBV7-9
size: few
CDR3: CASSPLGWYYEQYF
DNA: TGTGCCAGCAGCCCCTTGGGGTGGTACTACGAGCAGTACTTC

J: TRBJ2-6
D: -
V: TRBV10-3
size: many
CDR3: CAISGPTDSYLSGANVLTF
DNA: TGTGCCATCAGTGGGCCGACAGATTCCTACCTCTCTGGGGCCAACGTCCTGACTTTC

J: TRBJ1-1
D: -
V: TRBV10-2
size: few
CDR3: CASSELGVGNTEAFF
DNA: TGCGCCAGCAGTGAGCTAGGGGTGGGGAACACTGAAGCTTTCTTT

J: TRBJ1-4
D: -
V: TRBV10-3
size: few
CDR3: CASRSGDTHNEKLFF
DNA: TGTGCCAGTCGAAGCGGGGACACTCATAATGAAAAACTGTTTTTT

J: TRBJ2-1
D: TRBD2
V: TRBV10-3
size: few
CDR3: CAIRELPLAGDSYNEQFF
DNA: TGTGCCATCAGAGAACTCCCACTAGCGGGAGACTCCTACAATGAGCAGTTCTTC

J: TRBJ2-1
D: TRBD2
V: TRBV7-2
size: -
CDR3: CASSIGTSGGRNEQFF
DNA: TGTGCCAGCAGCATCGGGACTAGCGGGGGAAGGAATGAGCAGTTCTTC

J: TRBJ1-2
D: -
V: TRBV12-3/TRBV12-4
size: few
CDR3: CASSLAARRGYTF
DNA: TGTGCCAGCAGTTTGGCGGCTCGGCGGGGCTACACCTTC

J: TRBJ1-6
D: -
V: TRBV20-1
size: -
CDR3: CSASTSSSYNSPLHF
DNA: TGCAGTGCCTCGACTTCCAGCTCCTATAATTCACCCCTCCACTTT

J: TRBJ2-2
D: -
V: TRBV5-1
size: few
CDR3: CASSLEAANTGELFF
DNA: TGCGCCAGCAGCTTGGAGGCAGCGAACACCGGGGAGCTGTTTTTT

J: TRBJ2-2
D: -
V: TRBV20-1
size: -
CDR3: CSPSQPGELFF
DNA: TGCAGTCCATCACAACCCGGGGAGCTGTTTTTT

J: TRBJ2-1
D: -
V: TRBV4-2
size: few
CDR3: CASSQEGNHEQFF
DNA: TGTGCCAGCAGCCAAGAAGGGAACCATGAGCAGTTCTTC

J: TRBJ2-2
D: -
V: TRBV20-1
size: few
CDR3: CSAGRGWNTGELFF
DNA: TGCAGTGCTGGAAGGGGGTGGAACACCGGGGAGCTGTTTTTT

J: TRBJ2-3
D: TRBD2
V: TRBV20-1
size: -
CDR3: CSASGGWDTQYF
DNA: TGCAGTGCTTCGGGAGGGTGGGATACGCAGTATTTT

J: TRBJ2-1
D: -
V: TRBV20-1
size: -
CDR3: CSATWGSNEQFF
DNA: TGCAGTGCTACTTGGGGTAGTAATGAGCAGTTCTTC

J: TRBJ1-5
D: TRBD1
V: TRBV28
size: many
CDR3: CASRPQGVFSNQPQHF
DNA: TGTGCCAGCAGACCCCAGGGGGTATTTAGCAATCAGCCCCAGCATTTT

J: TRBJ2-7
D: -
V: TRBV11-2
size: -
CDR3: CASSLKFNGEQYF
DNA: TGTGCCAGCAGCTTAAAATTTAACGGCGAGCAGTACTTC

J: TRBJ2-3
D: -
V: TRBV11-2
size: -
CDR3: CASNDGLVADTQYF
DNA: TGTGCCAGCAACGACGGGCTAGTAGCAGATACGCAGTATTTT

J: TRBJ2-5
D: TRBD2
V: TRBV11-2
size: -
CDR3: CASSRRTPSGGAFNNEETQYF
DNA: TGTGCCAGCAGCCGTCGAACTCCTAGCGGGGGGGCCTTCAACAATGAGGAGACCCAGTACTTC

J: TRBJ1-2
D: -
V: TRBV2
size: few
CDR3: CASSAGAGYTF
DNA: TGTGCCAGCAGTGCGGGGGCTGGCTACACCTTC

J: TRBJ2-3
D: -
V: TRBV6-5
size: -
CDR3: CASSYSQARTDTQYF
DNA: TGTGCCAGCAGTTACTCGCAGGCCCGCACAGATACGCAGTATTTT

J: TRBJ2-3
D: TRBD1
V: TRBV20-1
size: few
CDR3: CSAQTGLSTDTQYF
DNA: TGCAGTGCTCAGACAGGGCTTAGCACAGATACGCAGTATTTT

J: TRBJ2-1
D: TRBD1
V: TRBV14
size: many
CDR3: CASSQGDREYNEQFF
DNA: TGTGCCAGCAGCCAAGGGGACAGGGAATACAATGAGCAGTTCTTC

J: TRBJ2-5
D: TRBD2
V: TRBV12-3/TRBV12-4
size: -
CDR3: CASSFQASGAETQYF
DNA: TGTGCCAGCAGTTTTCAGGCTAGCGGGGCGGAGACCCAGTACTTC

J: TRBJ1-3
D: -
V: TRBV12-3/TRBV12-4
size: few
CDR3: CASSPGEGGGNTIYF
DNA: TGTGCCAGCAGTCCTGGGGAAGGTGGTGGAAACACCATATATTTT

J: TRBJ2-7
D: -
V: TRBV27
size: many
CDR3: CASRIHPSYEQYF
DNA: TGTGCCAGCAGGATTCACCCGAGCTACGAGCAGTACTTC

J: TRBJ1-6
D: -
V: TRBV6-6
size: few
CDR3: CASSWEDSPLHF
DNA: TGTGCCAGCAGTTGGGAAGATTCACCCCTCCACTTT

J: TRBJ2-7
D: -
V: TRBV20-1
size: few
CDR3: CSAQTGLSYEQYF
DNA: TGCAGTGCCCAGACAGGCTTATCCTACGAGCAGTACTTC

J: TRBJ2-5
D: TRBD2
V: TRBV28
size: -
CDR3: CASTIGTSGRQETQYF
DNA: TGTGCCAGCACAATCGGGACTAGCGGGCGCCAAGAGACCCAGTACTTC

J: TRBJ1-5
D: TRBD1
V: TRBV20-1
size: -
CDR3: CSAPDRGTSNQPQHF
DNA: TGCAGTGCGCCTGACAGGGGAACAAGCAATCAGCCCCAGCATTTT

J: TRBJ1-1
D: -
V: TRBV18
size: few
CDR3: CASSTDGNTEAFF
DNA: TGTGCCAGCTCAACGGACGGGAACACTGAAGCTTTCTTT

J: TRBJ2-7
D: -
V: TRBV28
size: -
CDR3: CASSVTSSSYEQYF
DNA: TGTGCCAGCAGTGTGACATCCTCCTCCTACGAGCAGTACTTC

J: TRBJ1-1
D: TRBD1
V: TRBV7-9
size: few
CDR3: CASSYPGQGTEAFF
DNA: TGTGCCAGCAGCTATCCGGGACAGGGGACTGAAGCTTTCTTT

J: TRBJ2-2
D: TRBD2
V: TRBV20-1
size: -
CDR3: CSASGLAGNTGELFF
DNA: TGCAGTGCTAGCGGTCTAGCGGGGAACACCGGGGAGCTGTTTTTT

J: TRBJ2-7
D: TRBD1
V: TRBV7-2
size: few
CDR3: CASSHPRTGVYEQYF
DNA: TGTGCCAGCAGTCATCCTAGGACAGGGGTCTACGAGCAGTACTTC

J: TRBJ2-7
D: TRBD1
V: TRBV18
size: -
CDR3: CASSPAGQEISGQYF
DNA: TGTGCCAGCTCACCAGCGGGACAGGAGATTTCCGGGCAGTACTTC

J: TRBJ2-1
D: TRBD2
V: TRBV6-2/TRBV6-3
size: few
CDR3: CATYGLAGVNEQFF
DNA: TGTGCCACCTACGGACTAGCGGGGGTAAATGAGCAGTTCTTC